This TCR beta chain is drawn from a study of blood T cell repertoires in COVID-19. In the study overall: Italy, Spain and the United States were the sources of the convalescent and acute COVID-19 samples.

Sequencing used immunoSEQ multiplex PCR; TCRdb keeps in-frame clones, though not all of them. The sample has 100,000 to 150,000 clones, around 84% seen once. The V end was cut by 0 bases, the J end by 0 bases, with 8 bases between. Germline V CDR1 and CDR2: LNHNV, YYDKDF (reference sequence). The CDR3 covers 16 residues. The V gene is TRBV15, the J gene TRBJ2-2, with a possible D match to TRBD2 (5 bases). The receptor's source is an elderly woman with acute or convalescent COVID-19. The sequenced material came from peripheral blood. This chain's CDR3 is CATSRDSAANTGELFF. The CDR3 coding sequence is TGTGCCACCAGCAGAGATAGCGCCGCGAACACCGGGGAGCTGTTTTTT.